Each of the 17 T cell receptor beta chains below was sequenced from the same sample in a study of blood T cells in healthy people across ages. A second PCR, run for about 6 to 11 cycles, used a sample-barcoded 5' primer plus a J-beta primer mix. TCRdb re-called the 5' RACE reads through MiXCR, storing one row per CDR3 protein. The sample lists approximately 800,000 distinct CDR3 sequences; around 25% were seen once. A further study also used this sample, focusing on T cells of mothers and their children.

The material sequenced was blood. The receptor set was obtained from a boy aged 10-17 years in good health.

The rearrangement links TRBV29-1 to TRBJ2-5; 9 bases agree with TRBD1. CDR3 length: 15 amino acids. Germline V lookup: CDR1 SQVTM, CDR2 ANQGSEA. V lost 4 bases and J lost 1; bases outside the gene matches: 7. CDR3 nucleotides: TGCAGCGTTGGACAGGGGGGGCGCGTCCAAGAGACCCAGTACTTC. This gives the protein CSVGQGGRVQETQYF.

This clonotype showed up just a few times. The rearrangement links TRBV12-3 or TRBV12-4 to TRBJ2-5; unclear D gene. This CDR3 contains 14 residues. Deletions cut 4 bases from V and 2 bases from J, with 11 bases between. The CDR3 is CASSSRRLQETQYF. The CDR3, as DNA: TGTGCCAGCAGTTCGCGGCGGCTACAAGAGACCCAGTACTTC.

This clonotype was seen a handful of times. The rearrangement links TRBV4-1 to TRBJ1-4; TRBD1 is a possible D gene (5 bases). CDR3 length: 17 amino acids. The germline V gene encodes CDR1 MGHRA and CDR2 YSYEKL. V lost 0 bases and J 0 bases, leaving 11 bases between the germline ends. The CDR3 coding sequence is TGCGCCAGCAGCCAAGATCAGGGTGCTGCAACTAATGAAAAACTGTTTTTT. Protein: CASSQDQGAATNEKLFF.

The chain employs TRBV25-1 and TRBJ2-3, with a possible D match to TRBD1 (6 bases). Germline CDR1 is MGHDK and CDR2 is SYGVNS. Trimming took 2 bases from V and 2 from J, leaving 11 bases between them. This CDR3 comprises 15 residues. The chain's CDR3 is CASSEPTGYTDTQYF. DNA of the CDR3: TGTGCCAGCAGTGAACCAACAGGGTACACAGATACGCAGTATTTT.

The CDR3 sequence is CSVEDQGLYTEAFF. For the CDR3, the DNA is TGCAGCGTTGAAGATCAGGGGCTGTATACTGAAGCTTTCTTT. The V call is TRBV29-1, the J call TRBJ1-1; D is perhaps TRBD1 (6 bases). Trimming pared 0 bases from V and 5 bases from J, leaving 13 bases between. CDR1 is SQVTM and CDR2 is ANQGSEA in the germline V gene. This CDR3 is built from 14 residues. The complete variable domain, with remaining parts taken from reference TRBV29-1 and TRBJ1-1, reads SAVISQKPSRDICQRGTSLTIQCQVDSQVTMMFWYRQQPGQSLTLIATANQGSEATYESGFVIDKFPISRPNLTFSTLTVSNMSPEDSSIYLCSVEDQGLYTEAFFGQGTRLTVV.

The chain couples TRBV28 to TRBJ2-3; D call uncertain. V gave up 3 bases and J gave up 7 bases, with 8 bases separating them. There are 12 residues in the CDR3. CDR1 is MDHEN and CDR2 is SYDVKM in the germline V gene. The CDR3 DNA sequence: TGTGCCAGCAGTTTGTACTTTTATACGCAGTATTTT. As protein: CASSLYFYTQYF.

The rearrangement links TRBV27 to TRBJ1-2; maybe TRBD1 (5 bases). V was pared by 4 bases and J by 8 bases, with 14 bases between. The CDR3 loop spans 13 amino acids. Germline V gene lookup returns CDR1 MNHEY and CDR2 SMNVEV (reference sequence). CDR3 nucleotides: TGTGCCAGCAGTTCTGACCGGGGGAGAGGCTACACCTTC. Translating it yields CASSSDRGRGYTF.

For the CDR3, the DNA is TGTGCCAGCAGTGAAGCGCTCAGGGTCTACACAGATACGCAGTATTTT. Protein product: CASSEALRVYTDTQYF. The chain uses TRBV2 and TRBJ2-3, with a tentative D call TRBD1 (5 bases). The CDR3 consists of 16 residues. Trimming took off 0 bases at V and 2 bases at J, with 12 bases between the two ends. CDR1 SNHLY and CDR2 FYNNEI come from the germline V gene.

CDR3 in amino acids: CSATKAPEGSGTEAFF. CDR3 nucleotides: TGCAGTGCTACTAAGGCACCGGAGGGAAGTGGCACTGAAGCTTTCTTT. V usage is TRBV20-1 and J usage is TRBJ1-1; D remains unclear. Germline CDR1 is DFQATT and CDR2 is SNEGSKA (reference sequence). Between the trimmed V and J ends, which lost 4 bases and 4 bases, there was a span of 22 bases. CDR3 length: 16 residues.

The chain employs TRBV20-1 and TRBJ2-7; D gene unclear. Germline CDR1 is DFQATT and CDR2 is SNEGSKA (reference sequence). The CDR3 length is 12 residues. The V gene lost 0 bases and the J gene lost 4 bases, with 7 bases spanning the gap. The CDR3 DNA follows: TGCAGTGCTAGAGAGGACGCTTACGAGCAGTACTTC. It codes for CSAREDAYEQYF.

The chain has TRBV7-3 and TRBJ2-3; 9 nucleotides align to TRBD2. V dropped 1 base and J dropped 1; count of bases not matched to a gene: 3. Germline CDR1 and CDR2: SGHTA and FQGTGA. CDR3 length: 16 residues. CDR3 nucleotides: TGTGCCAGCAGCTTAATCGAGCGGGGGGGCACAGATACGCAGTATTTT. Translating it yields CASSLIERGGTDTQYF.

The V call is TRBV12-3 or TRBV12-4, the J call TRBJ2-5; perhaps D is TRBD1 or TRBD2 (5 bases each). The CDR3 consists of 14 residues. V was pared by 4 bases and J by 5 bases, with 14 bases between. CDR3 nucleotides: TGTGCCAGCAGTTCCTTTGGGGACGGGGAGACCCAGTACTTC. Translation: CASSSFGDGETQYF.

V gene TRBV20-1 combines with J gene TRBJ2-1, with 12 bases that match TRBD2. This CDR3 is built from 18 residues. V was clipped by 5 bases and J by 9 bases; unmatched bases: 20. Germline V gene data show CDR1 as DFQATT and CDR2 as SNEGSKA (reference sequence). CDR3 sequence: CSAPPPLLAGGIRGEQFF. The CDR3 DNA is TGCAGTGCTCCTCCCCCCCTGCTAGCGGGGGGGATTAGAGGTGAGCAGTTCTTC.

J is TRBJ1-4 and V is TRBV5-1; TRBD1 aligns across 9 bases. Trimming cost V 0 bases and J 7 bases; bases outside gene matches: 4. The CDR3 consists of 15 residues. CDR1 is SGHRS and CDR2 is YFSETQ in the germline V gene. This chain's CDR3 is CASSLVQGAGEKLFF. The CDR3 nucleotides are TGCGCCAGCAGCTTGGTACAGGGGGCTGGTGAAAAACTGTTTTTT. The variable domain in full, completed from reference TRBV5-1 and TRBJ1-4, reads KAGVTQTPRYLIKTRGQQVTLSCSPISGHRSVSWYQQTPGQGLQFLFEYFSETQRNKGNFPGRFSGRQFSNSRSEMNVSTLELGDSALYLCASSLVQGAGEKLFFGSGTQLSVL.

This clonotype was detected many times. V usage is TRBV28 and J usage is TRBJ2-7; 16 bases match TRBD2. Per the germline V gene, CDR1 is MDHEN and CDR2 is SYDVKM. Trimming cost V 5 bases and J 1 base; bases outside gene matches: 8. The CDR3 consists of 18 residues. In DNA form, the CDR3 reads TGTGCCAGCAGTACGGGACTAGCGGGGGGGTCGTTTTCCTACGAGCAGTACTTC. Translation: CASSTGLAGGSFSYEQYF.

The chain combines TRBV7-9 with TRBJ1-1; 7 bases are shared with TRBD1. Germline CDR1 and CDR2: SEHNR and FQNEAQ (reference sequence). With 4 bases clipped from V and 1 base from J, the junction kept 6 bases outside the gene matches. CDR3 length: 15 residues. Written as DNA, the CDR3 is TGTGCCAGCAGCTCTCTGAAGGGGGCGAACACTGAAGCTTTCTTT. Its protein product is CASSSLKGANTEAFF.

The V and J genes are TRBV12-3 or TRBV12-4 and TRBJ2-2; 7 bases align to TRBD1. The CDR3 totals 15 residues. J lost 5 bases, V lost 6 bases, and 9 bases had no gene match. In nucleotides, the CDR3 is TGTGCCAGCAGCGAAACAGGGGTTGGAACCGGGGAGCTGTTTTTT. Protein sequence: CASSETGVGTGELFF.